This TCR beta chain emerged from a study of blood T cell repertoires in COVID-19. The germline V gene has CDR1 PRHDT and CDR2 FYEKMQ (reference sequence). The CDR3 is 14 residues long. The ends were cut back, 1 base at V and 2 bases at J, with 8 bases in the middle. Authors' analysis steps: Estimates of nucleated cell counts were drawn from the amplification of reference gene primers. Measured with immunoSEQ multiplex PCR; TCRdb has only the in-frame clones, and not every one. D and trimming were read from the DNA, whereas the V and J calls and clone size are those reported in that table. This sample yields 210,000 or so clones, of which about nine tenths are seen a single time; roughly 2.5% belongs to the top ten.

V usage is TRBV13 and J usage is TRBJ1-2; D possibly corresponds to TRBD1 (5 bases). The sequencing input was peripheral blood. The TCR comes from a woman aged 60-75 years with acute or convalescent COVID-19. CDR3 nucleotides: TGTGCCAGCAGCTTAGTTGACAGAAACTATGGCTACACCTTC. This translates into CASSLVDRNYGYTF.